This T cell receptor (beta chain) stems from a study of blood T cell repertoires in COVID-19. As processed by the authors: How many nucleated cells were present was estimated from reference gene primer amplification. Some clones are missing from TCRdb's copy, which holds only in-frame ones; the method was immunoSEQ multiplex PCR. V, J and clone size are those of that table, while D and trimming were read from the DNA. The sample includes 70,000 or so clones, 65% to 85% of them seen just once. Patients in Seattle were enrolled during active infection, then followed longitudinally. Trimming shortened V by 4 bases and J by 7 bases, and 14 bases separated the two germline ends. The V gene's germline CDR1 is SQVTM and CDR2 ANQGSEA. The CDR3 length is 13 residues.

Sequenced: peripheral blood. This receptor was obtained from a man aged 50 or older with COVID-19, enrolled during active disease. This chain joins TRBV29-1 and TRBJ2-1; D possibly corresponds to TRBD2 (7 bases). The CDR3 loop reads CSVGPGGGNEQFF. The DNA for the CDR3 is TGCAGCGTTGGCCCGGGGGGCGGGAATGAGCAGTTCTTC.